This record covers a single TCR beta chain. The antigen remains undetermined. The data were obtained in a study of cytomegalovirus exposure and HLA in healthy donors. Whole-study findings and limits: Accurate predictions that matched the HLA-A and HLA-B alleles of most subjects were reportedly made from TCR beta sequences. TCR sequences were mostly rare, though some public TCRs occurred in many donors.

The V gene's germline CDR1 is SGHDT and CDR2 YYEEEE. The CDR3 is 16 residues long. V lost 1 base and J lost 3; bases outside the gene matches: 6. A multiplex PCR was run with 60 Vbeta primers and 13 Jbeta primers. Sequencing was performed with immunoSEQ multiplex PCR; in TCRdb, only in-frame clones are kept and a portion is missing. In the table there are approximately 130,000 clones, roughly three quarters of which are singletons. These donors counted as nominally healthy when sampled, but unrecorded immune exposures were likely. The chain joins TRBV5-6 to TRBJ1-4; 7 nucleotides align to TRBD1. Sequences were obtained from PBMCs. The source of this sequence is a man aged 30 to 45 in good health and CMV-seronegative. DNA of the CDR3: TGTGCCAGCAGCTTGCACCCCCAGGGGGCTAATGAAAAACTGTTTTTT. Its translation: CASSLHPQGANEKLFF.